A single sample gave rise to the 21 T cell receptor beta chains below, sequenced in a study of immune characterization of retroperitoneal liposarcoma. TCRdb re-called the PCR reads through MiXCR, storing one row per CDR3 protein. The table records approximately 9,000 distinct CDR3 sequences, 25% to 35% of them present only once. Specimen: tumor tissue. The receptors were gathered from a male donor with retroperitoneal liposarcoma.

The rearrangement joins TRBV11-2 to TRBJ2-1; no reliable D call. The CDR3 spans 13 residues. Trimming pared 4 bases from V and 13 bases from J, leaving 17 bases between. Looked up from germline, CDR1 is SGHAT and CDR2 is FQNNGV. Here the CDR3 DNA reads TGTGCCAGCAGCTGGACGCCGGGCGAGACCCAGTTCTTC. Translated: CASSWTPGETQFF.

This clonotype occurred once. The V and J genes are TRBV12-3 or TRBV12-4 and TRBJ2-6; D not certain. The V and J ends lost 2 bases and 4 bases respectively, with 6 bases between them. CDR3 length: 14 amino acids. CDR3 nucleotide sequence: TGTGCCAGCAGTTTATCCGGGGGGGCCAACGTCCTGACTTTC. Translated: CASSLSGGANVLTF.

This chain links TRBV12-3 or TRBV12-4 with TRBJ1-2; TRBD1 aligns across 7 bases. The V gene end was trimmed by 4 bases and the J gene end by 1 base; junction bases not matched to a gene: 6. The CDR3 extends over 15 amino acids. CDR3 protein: CASSSRDRINYGYTF. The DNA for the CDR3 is TGTGCCAGCAGTTCCCGGGACAGAATTAACTATGGCTACACCTTC.

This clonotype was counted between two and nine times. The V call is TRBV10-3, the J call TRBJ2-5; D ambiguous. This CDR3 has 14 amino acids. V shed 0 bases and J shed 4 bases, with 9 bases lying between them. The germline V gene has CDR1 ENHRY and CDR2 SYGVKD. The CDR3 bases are TGTGCCATCAGTGAGTCGAGCGAGAGAGAGACCCAGTACTTC. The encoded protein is CAISESSERETQYF.

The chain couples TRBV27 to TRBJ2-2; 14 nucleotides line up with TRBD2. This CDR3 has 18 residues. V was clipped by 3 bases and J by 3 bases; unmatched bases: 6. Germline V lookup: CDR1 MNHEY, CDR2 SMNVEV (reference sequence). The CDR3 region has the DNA TGTGCCAGCAGTTTCCGACTAGCGGGGGGGCAGGACACCGGGGAGCTGTTTTTT. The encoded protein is CASSFRLAGGQDTGELFF.

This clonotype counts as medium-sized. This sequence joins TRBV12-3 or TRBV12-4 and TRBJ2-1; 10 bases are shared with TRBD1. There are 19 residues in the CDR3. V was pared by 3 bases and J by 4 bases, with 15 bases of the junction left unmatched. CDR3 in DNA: TGTGCCAGCAGTTTCCTTTTGACTACCGGACAGGGGGTATACAATGAGCAGTTCTTC. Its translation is CASSFLLTTGQGVYNEQFF.

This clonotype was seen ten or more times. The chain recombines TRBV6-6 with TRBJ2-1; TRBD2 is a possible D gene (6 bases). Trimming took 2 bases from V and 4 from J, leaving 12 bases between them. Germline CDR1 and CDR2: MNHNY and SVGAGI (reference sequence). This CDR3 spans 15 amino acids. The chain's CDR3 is CASSYRSSAYNEQFF. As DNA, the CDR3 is TGTGCCAGCAGTTACCGGTCTAGCGCGTACAATGAGCAGTTCTTC.

The CDR3 DNA is TGCGCCAGCAGCAGGTCTGCCGGGACAGTGAACACCGGGGAGCTGTTTTTT. Residues: CASSRSAGTVNTGELFF. The J gene is TRBJ2-2, the V gene TRBV4-1, with 7 bases aligning to TRBD1. This CDR3 is built from 17 residues. Germline CDR1 is MGHRA and CDR2 is YSYEKL. The V segment lost 5 bases and the J segment 1 base; nucleotides outside the gene matches: 10.

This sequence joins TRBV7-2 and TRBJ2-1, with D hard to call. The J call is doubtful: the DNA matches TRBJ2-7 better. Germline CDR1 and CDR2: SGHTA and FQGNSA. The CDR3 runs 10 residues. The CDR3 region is CASNQNEQYF. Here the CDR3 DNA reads TGTGCCAGCAACCAAAATGAGCAGTACTTC.

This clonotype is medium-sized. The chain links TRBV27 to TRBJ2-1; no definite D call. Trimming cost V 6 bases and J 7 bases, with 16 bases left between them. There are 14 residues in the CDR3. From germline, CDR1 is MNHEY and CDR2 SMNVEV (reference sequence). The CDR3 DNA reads TGTGCCAGCAGCGTGCAAAGGAATCGGAATGAGCAGTTCTTC. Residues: CASSVQRNRNEQFF.

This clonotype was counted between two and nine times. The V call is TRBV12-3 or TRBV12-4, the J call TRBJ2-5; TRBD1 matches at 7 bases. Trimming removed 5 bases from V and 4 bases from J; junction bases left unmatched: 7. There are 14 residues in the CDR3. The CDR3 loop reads CASSLPDRLETQYF. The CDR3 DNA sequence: TGTGCCAGCAGTCTCCCGGACAGGCTAGAGACCCAGTACTTC.

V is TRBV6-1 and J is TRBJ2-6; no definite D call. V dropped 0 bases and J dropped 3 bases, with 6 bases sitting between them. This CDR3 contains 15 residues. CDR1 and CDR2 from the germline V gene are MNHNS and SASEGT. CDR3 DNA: TGTGCCAGCAGTGAAGCTAGAGGTGGGGCCAACGTCCTGACTTTC. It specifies CASSEARGGANVLTF.

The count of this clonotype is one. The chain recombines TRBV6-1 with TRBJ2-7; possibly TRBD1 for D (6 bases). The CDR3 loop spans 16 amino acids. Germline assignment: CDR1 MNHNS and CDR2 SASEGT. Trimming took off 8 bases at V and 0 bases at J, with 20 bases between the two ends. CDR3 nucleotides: TGTGCCAGCTCCAAAGGAGACAGGCTAATCTCCTACGAGCAGTACTTC. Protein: CASSKGDRLISYEQYF.

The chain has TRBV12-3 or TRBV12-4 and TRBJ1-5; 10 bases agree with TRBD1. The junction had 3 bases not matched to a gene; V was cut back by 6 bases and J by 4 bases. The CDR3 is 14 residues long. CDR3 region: CASRPGQGNQPQHF. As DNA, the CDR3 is TGTGCCAGCAGACCGGGACAGGGGAATCAGCCCCAGCATTTT.

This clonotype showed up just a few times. As DNA, the CDR3 is TGTGCCAGCAGTAGCAGACAGGGCTCCTACAATGAGCAGTACTTC. Protein: CASSSRQGSYNEQYF. The chain is built from TRBV6-1 and TRBJ2-1; 7 bases are shared with TRBD1. Judging by the DNA end, TRBJ2-7 fits better; the J call may be wrong. Germline V gene lookup returns CDR1 MNHNS and CDR2 SASEGT. This CDR3 is 15 amino acids long.

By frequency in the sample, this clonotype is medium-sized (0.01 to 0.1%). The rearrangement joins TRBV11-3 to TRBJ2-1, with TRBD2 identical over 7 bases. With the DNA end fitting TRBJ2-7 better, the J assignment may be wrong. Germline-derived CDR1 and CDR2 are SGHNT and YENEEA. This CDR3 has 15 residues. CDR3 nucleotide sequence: TGTGCCAGCAGCCGCGGGGGAGAACCCTACAATGAGCAGTACTTC. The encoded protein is CASSRGGEPYNEQYF.

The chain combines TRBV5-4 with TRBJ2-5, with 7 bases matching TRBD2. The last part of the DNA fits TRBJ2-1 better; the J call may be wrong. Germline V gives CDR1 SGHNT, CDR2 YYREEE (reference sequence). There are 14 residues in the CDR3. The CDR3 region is CASSLGRSGYEQFF. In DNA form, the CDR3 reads TGTGCCAGCAGCTTGGGTCGTAGCGGGTATGAGCAGTTCTTC.

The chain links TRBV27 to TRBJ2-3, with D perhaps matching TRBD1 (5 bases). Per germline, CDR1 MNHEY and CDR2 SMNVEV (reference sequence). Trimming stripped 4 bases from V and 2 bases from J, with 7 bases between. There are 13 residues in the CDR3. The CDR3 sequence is CASSSGATDTQYF. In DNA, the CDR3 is TGTGCCAGCAGTTCTGGGGCCACAGATACGCAGTATTTT.

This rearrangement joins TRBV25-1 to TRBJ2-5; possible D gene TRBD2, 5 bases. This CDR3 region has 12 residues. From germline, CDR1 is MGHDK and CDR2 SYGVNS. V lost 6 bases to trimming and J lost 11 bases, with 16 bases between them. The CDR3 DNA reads TGTGCCAGCAGAGGACTTTACAATGAGCAGTACTTC. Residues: CASRGLYNEQYF.

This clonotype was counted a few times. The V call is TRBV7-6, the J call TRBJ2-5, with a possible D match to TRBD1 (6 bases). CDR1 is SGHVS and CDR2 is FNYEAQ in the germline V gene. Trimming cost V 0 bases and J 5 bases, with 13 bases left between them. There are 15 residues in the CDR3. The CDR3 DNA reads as TGTGCCAGCAGCTTAGCGAGGCAGGGGCGGGAGACCCAGTACTTC. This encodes CASSLARQGRETQYF.

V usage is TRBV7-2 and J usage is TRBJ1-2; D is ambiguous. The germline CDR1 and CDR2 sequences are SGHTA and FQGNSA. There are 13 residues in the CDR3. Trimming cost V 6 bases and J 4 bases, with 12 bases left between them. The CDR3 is CASRQSPGYGYTF. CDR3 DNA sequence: TGTGCCAGCAGACAAAGCCCAGGCTATGGCTACACCTTC.